A single sample gave rise to the 5 T cell receptor beta chains below, sequenced in a study of T cells in Graves' hyperthyroidism and ophthalmopathy. Amplification targeted TCR beta CDR3 regions from RNA transcripts. Primed by the HTBI set, a first-round RT-PCR was run on the TCR CDR3. From the multiplex PCR reads, TCRdb called clonotypes with MiXCR, one entry per CDR3 protein. The table records fewer than 700,000 distinct CDR3 sequences, roughly 16% of them present only once. Sequencing was carried out using blood. These TCRs come from a woman aged 25 to 39 with Graves' hyperthyroidism.

The chain has TRBV5-1 and TRBJ1-5; D remains unclear. The CDR3 loop spans 14 amino acids. Germline values: CDR1 SGHRS, CDR2 YFSETQ. Trimming pared 2 bases from V and 6 bases from J, leaving 12 bases between. As DNA, the CDR3 is TGCGCCAGCAGCTTAGGATACATGACTCAGCCCCAGCATTTT. Its translation: CASSLGYMTQPQHF.

The sample holds a few counts of this clonotype. J is TRBJ1-3 and V is TRBV11-2; 8 nucleotides agree with TRBD1. The CDR3 is 18 residues long. CDR1 is SGHAT and CDR2 is FQNNGV in the germline V gene. V lost 5 bases to trimming and J lost 4 bases; unmatched junction nucleotides: 16. CDR3 DNA sequence: TGTGCCAGCAGCGTTGTTTACGCTAACAGGGGGTCCGGAAACACCATATATTTT. Encoded protein: CASSVVYANRGSGNTIYF.

The chain uses TRBV24-1 and TRBJ2-1; D unresolved. The CDR3 length is 16 residues. CDR1 is KGHDR and CDR2 is SFDVKD in the germline V gene. The ends were cut back, 2 bases at V and 4 bases at J, with 14 bases in the middle. CDR3 nucleotides: TGTGCCACCAGTGATTCCTACTCGCCGGCTTACAATGAGCAGTTCTTC. Translation gives CATSDSYSPAYNEQFF.

This clonotype was seen ten or more times. J is TRBJ2-3 and V is TRBV24-1; 7 bases map to TRBD2. The trim removed 4 bases at V and 2 bases at J, leaving 5 bases unmatched. In germline, CDR1 is KGHDR, CDR2 SFDVKD. The CDR3 consists of 15 residues. The CDR3 DNA is TGTGCCACCAGTGACCCCGGGACTATCACAGATACGCAGTATTTT. As protein: CATSDPGTITDTQYF.

This clonotype was observed a handful of times. The chain is built from TRBV20-1 and TRBJ2-1; D is perhaps TRBD2 (6 bases). CDR1 and CDR2 from the germline V gene are DFQATT and SNEGSKA (reference sequence). V lost 3 bases, J lost 4 bases, and 16 bases lay in between. CDR3 size: 15 residues. The CDR3 loop is CSASRSGVPYNEQFF. The CDR3 coding sequence is TGCAGTGCTAGTAGGTCGGGAGTGCCGTACAATGAGCAGTTCTTC.